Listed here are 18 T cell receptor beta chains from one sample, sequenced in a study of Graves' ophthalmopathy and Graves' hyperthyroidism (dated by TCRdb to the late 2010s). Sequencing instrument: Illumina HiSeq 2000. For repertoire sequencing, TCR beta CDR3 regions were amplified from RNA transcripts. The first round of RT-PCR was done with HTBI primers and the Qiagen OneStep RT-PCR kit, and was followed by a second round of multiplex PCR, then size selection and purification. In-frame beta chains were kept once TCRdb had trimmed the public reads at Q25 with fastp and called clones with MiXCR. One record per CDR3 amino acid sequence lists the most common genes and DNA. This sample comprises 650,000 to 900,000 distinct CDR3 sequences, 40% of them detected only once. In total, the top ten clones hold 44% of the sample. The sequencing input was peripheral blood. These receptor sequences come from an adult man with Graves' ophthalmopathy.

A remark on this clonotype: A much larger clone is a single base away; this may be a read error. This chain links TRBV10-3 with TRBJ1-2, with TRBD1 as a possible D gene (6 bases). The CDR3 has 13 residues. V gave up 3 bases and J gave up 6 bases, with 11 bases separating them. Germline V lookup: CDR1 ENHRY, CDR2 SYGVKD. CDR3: CAISEGGAHGYTF. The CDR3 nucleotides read TGTGCCATCAGTGAAGGGGGGGCCCATGGCTACACCTTC.

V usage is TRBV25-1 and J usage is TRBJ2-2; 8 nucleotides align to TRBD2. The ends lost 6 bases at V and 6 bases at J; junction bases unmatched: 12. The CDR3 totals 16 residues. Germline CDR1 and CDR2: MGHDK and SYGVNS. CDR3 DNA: TGTGCCAGCAGCTTGTGGGGACTAGGAGTTTCCGGGGAGCTGTTTTTT. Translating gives CASSLWGLGVSGELFF.

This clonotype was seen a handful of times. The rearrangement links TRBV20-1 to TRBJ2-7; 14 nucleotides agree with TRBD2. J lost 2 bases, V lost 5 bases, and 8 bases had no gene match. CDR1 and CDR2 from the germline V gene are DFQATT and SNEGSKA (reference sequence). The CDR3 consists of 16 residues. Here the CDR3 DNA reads TGCAGTGCTTATAAACGGGGACTAGCGGGGGCCTACGAGCAGTACTTC. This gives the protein CSAYKRGLAGAYEQYF.

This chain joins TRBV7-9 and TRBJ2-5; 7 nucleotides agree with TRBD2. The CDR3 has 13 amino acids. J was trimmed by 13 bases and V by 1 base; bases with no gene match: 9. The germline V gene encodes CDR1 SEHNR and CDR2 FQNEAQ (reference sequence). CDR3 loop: CASSLGEGGLRYF. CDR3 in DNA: TGTGCCAGCAGCTTAGGAGAGGGAGGGCTCCGGTACTTC.

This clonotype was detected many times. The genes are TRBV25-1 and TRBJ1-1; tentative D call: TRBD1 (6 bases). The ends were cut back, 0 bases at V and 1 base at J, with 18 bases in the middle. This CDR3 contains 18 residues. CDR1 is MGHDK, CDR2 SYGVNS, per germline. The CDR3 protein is CASSEYGGQSLGNTEAFF. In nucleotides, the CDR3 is TGTGCCAGCAGTGAATATGGAGGACAGTCCCTTGGGAACACTGAAGCTTTCTTT.

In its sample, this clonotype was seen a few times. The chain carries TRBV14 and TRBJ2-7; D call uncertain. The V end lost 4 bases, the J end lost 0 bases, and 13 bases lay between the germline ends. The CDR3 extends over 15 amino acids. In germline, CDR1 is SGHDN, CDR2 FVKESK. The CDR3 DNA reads TGTGCCAGCAGCCCTATGGGGATGAGCTCCTACGAGCAGTACTTC. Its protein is CASSPMGMSSYEQYF.

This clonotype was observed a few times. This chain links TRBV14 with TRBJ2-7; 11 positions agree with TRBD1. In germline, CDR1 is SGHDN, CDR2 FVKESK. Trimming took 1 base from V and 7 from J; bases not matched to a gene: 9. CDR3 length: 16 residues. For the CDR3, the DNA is TGTGCCAGCAGCCAAGCCATTGGACAGGGGGCGAGAGAGCAGTACTTC. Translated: CASSQAIGQGAREQYF.

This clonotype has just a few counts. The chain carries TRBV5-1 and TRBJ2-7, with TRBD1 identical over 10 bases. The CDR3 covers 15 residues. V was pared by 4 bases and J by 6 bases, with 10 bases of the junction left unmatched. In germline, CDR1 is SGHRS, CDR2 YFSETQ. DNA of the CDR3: TGCGCCAGCAGCGCTGGGGACAGGGGTTCCCTCGAGCAGTACTTC. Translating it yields CASSAGDRGSLEQYF. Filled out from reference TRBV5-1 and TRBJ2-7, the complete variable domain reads KAGVTQTPRYLIKTRGQQVTLSCSPISGHRSVSWYQQTPGQGLQFLFEYFSETQRNKGNFPGRFSGRQFSNSRSEMNVSTLELGDSALYLCASSAGDRGSLEQYFGPGTRLTVT.

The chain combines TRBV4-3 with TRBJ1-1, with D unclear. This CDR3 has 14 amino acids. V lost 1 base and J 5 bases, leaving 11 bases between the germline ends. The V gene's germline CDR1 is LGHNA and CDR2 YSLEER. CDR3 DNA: TGCGCCAGCAGCCAAGGGTATTTGGGGACTGAAGCTTTCTTT. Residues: CASSQGYLGTEAFF.

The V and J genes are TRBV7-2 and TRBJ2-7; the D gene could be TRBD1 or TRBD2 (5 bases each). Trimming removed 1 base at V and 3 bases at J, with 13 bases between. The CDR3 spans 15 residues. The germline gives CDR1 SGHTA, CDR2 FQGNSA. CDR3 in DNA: TGTGCCAGCAGCTTAGATCACAGGACTCTCTACGAGCAGTACTTC. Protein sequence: CASSLDHRTLYEQYF.

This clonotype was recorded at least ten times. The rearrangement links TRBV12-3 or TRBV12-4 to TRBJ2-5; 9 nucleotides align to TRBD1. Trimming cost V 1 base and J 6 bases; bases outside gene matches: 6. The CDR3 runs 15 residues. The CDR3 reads CASSLVMGTGQTQYF. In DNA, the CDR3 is TGTGCCAGCAGTTTAGTGATGGGGACAGGGCAGACCCAGTACTTC.

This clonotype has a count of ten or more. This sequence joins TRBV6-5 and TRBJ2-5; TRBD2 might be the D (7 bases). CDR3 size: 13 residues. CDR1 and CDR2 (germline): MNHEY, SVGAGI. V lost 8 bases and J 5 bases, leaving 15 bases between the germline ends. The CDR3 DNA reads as TGTGCCAGCGTACCGCGGGGGCACGAGACCCAGTACTTC. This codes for CASVPRGHETQYF.

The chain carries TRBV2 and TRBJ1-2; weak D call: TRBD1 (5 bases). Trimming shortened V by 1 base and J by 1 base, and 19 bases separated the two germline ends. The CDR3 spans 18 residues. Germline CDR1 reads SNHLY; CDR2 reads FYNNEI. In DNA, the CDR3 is TGTGCCAGCAGTGAAGGCGGTCGGGGGAATGGGGTTAACTATGGCTACACCTTC. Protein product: CASSEGGRGNGVNYGYTF.

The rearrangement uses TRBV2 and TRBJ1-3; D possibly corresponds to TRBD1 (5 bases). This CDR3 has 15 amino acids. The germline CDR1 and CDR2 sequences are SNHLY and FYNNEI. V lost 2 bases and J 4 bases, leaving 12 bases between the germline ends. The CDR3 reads CASSEWDPRGNTIYF. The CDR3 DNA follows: TGTGCCAGCAGTGAATGGGACCCGAGAGGAAACACCATATATTTT.

DNA of the CDR3: TGTGCCAGCAGCGTCCACCTCCGGGTCGGAAACACTGAAGCTTTCTTT. Protein: CASSVHLRVGNTEAFF. The chain combines TRBV9 with TRBJ1-1; D uncertain. The CDR3 is made up of 16 amino acids. The germline V gene has CDR1 SGDLS and CDR2 YYNGEE. Trimming took 2 bases from V and 2 from J, leaving 16 bases between them.

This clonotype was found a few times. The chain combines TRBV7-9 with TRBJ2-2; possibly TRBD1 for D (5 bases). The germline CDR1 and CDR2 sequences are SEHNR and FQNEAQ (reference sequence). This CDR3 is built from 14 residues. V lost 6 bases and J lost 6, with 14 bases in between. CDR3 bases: TGTGCCAGCAGGGCAGGGATTGGGGCCGGGGAGCTGTTTTTT. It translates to CASRAGIGAGELFF.

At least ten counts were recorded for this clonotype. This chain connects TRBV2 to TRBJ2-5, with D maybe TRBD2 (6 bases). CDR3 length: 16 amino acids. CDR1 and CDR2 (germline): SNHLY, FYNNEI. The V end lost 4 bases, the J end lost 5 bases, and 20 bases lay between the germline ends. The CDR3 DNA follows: TGTGCCAGCAGTGCTAGTATAGCGGCACCGTTGGAGACCCAGTACTTC. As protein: CASSASIAAPLETQYF.

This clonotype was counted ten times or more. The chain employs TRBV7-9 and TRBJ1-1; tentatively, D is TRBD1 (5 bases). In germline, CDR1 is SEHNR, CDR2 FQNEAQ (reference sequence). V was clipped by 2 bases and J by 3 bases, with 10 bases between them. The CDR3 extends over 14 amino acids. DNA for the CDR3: TGTGCCAGCAGCTTACAGGGCGGGGACACTGAAGCTTTCTTT. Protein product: CASSLQGGDTEAFF.